A selection of T cell receptor beta chains follows, all from one sample in a study of blood T cell repertoires in COVID-19. The method was immunoSEQ multiplex PCR; TCRdb's version includes in-frame clones alone and lacks a portion of them. The table lists 150,000 to 200,000 clones, more than 75% of them singletons, with roughly 6% in the top ten. Sequencing used peripheral blood. The receptors originated from a man aged 40-55 years with active or convalescent COVID-19. The CDR3 runs from the conserved cysteine through the conserved F or W. D genes are given only for firm matches. Clone size is given for some rows only: seen once, a few or many times, or a class if the clone is expanded.

d_call: TRBD1; clone_size: once; v_call: TRBV19; j_call: TRBJ1-4; cdr3_aa: CASSTGTGGVEKLFF; cdr3_nt: TGTGCCAGTAGTACCGGGACAGGGGGCGTTGAAAAACTGTTTTTT
d_call: TRBD1; clone_size: once; v_call: TRBV27; j_call: TRBJ2-2; cdr3_aa: CASSFRTGTDTGELFF; cdr3_nt: TGTGCCAGCAGTTTTCGGACAGGGACGGACACCGGGGAGCTGTTTTTT
d_call: -; clone_size: -; v_call: TRBV19; j_call: TRBJ2-2; cdr3_aa: CASSIDSGGATGELFF; cdr3_nt: TGTGCCAGTAGTATAGATAGCGGAGGGGCTACCGGGGAGCTGTTTTTT
d_call: -; clone_size: once; v_call: TRBV5-4; j_call: TRBJ2-6; cdr3_aa: CASSFFSAGANVLTF; cdr3_nt: TGTGCCAGCAGCTTTTTTAGCGCCGGGGCCAACGTCCTGACTTTC
d_call: -; clone_size: -; v_call: TRBV30; j_call: TRBJ1-1; cdr3_aa: CAWKTYRQMEAFF; cdr3_nt: TGTGCCTGGAAGACATACCGGCAAATGGAAGCTTTCTTT
d_call: -; clone_size: -; v_call: TRBV2; j_call: TRBJ1-5; cdr3_aa: CASSVQGRGGNQPQHF; cdr3_nt: TGTGCCAGCAGTGTACAGGGAAGAGGTGGGAATCAGCCCCAGCATTTT
d_call: TRBD1; clone_size: -; v_call: TRBV7-2; j_call: TRBJ1-3; cdr3_aa: CASSLVDRDVGNTIYF; cdr3_nt: TGTGCCAGCAGCTTAGTGGACAGGGATGTTGGAAACACCATATATTTT
d_call: TRBD1; clone_size: -; v_call: TRBV25-1; j_call: TRBJ2-7; cdr3_aa: CASSEGQGQGSYEQYF; cdr3_nt: TGTGCCAGCAGTGAAGGCCAGGGACAGGGGTCCTACGAGCAGTACTTC
d_call: TRBD1; clone_size: -; v_call: TRBV4-3; j_call: TRBJ2-7; cdr3_aa: CASSQSLGQVSYEQYF; cdr3_nt: TGCGCCAGCAGCCAAAGTTTGGGACAGGTCTCCTACGAGCAGTACTTC
d_call: -; clone_size: -; v_call: TRBV11-3; j_call: TRBJ2-3; cdr3_aa: CASTPGASTDTQYF; cdr3_nt: TGTGCCAGCACCCCAGGTGCTAGCACAGATACGCAGTATTTT
d_call: -; clone_size: -; v_call: TRBV4-1; j_call: TRBJ1-2; cdr3_aa: CASSPGWEELNYGYTF; cdr3_nt: TGCGCCAGCAGCCCCGGATGGGAGGAACTTAACTATGGCTACACCTTC
d_call: -; clone_size: -; v_call: TRBV2; j_call: TRBJ2-2; cdr3_aa: CASNTGGGKLFF; cdr3_nt: TGTGCCAGCAACACAGGGGGGGGGAAGCTGTTTTTT
d_call: -; clone_size: -; v_call: TRBV7-2; j_call: TRBJ2-7; cdr3_aa: CASSLARGGGEQYF; cdr3_nt: TGTGCCAGCAGCTTAGCGAGGGGGGGAGGTGAGCAGTACTTC
d_call: TRBD2; clone_size: -; v_call: TRBV24-1; j_call: TRBJ2-1; cdr3_aa: CATSEALAGNNEQFF; cdr3_nt: TGTGCCACCAGTGAAGCCCTAGCGGGGAACAATGAGCAGTTCTTC
d_call: -; clone_size: -; v_call: TRBV28; j_call: TRBJ2-6; cdr3_aa: CASSRKTLWGVPTGANVLTF; cdr3_nt: TGTGCCAGCAGTCGAAAGACCCTTTGGGGGGTCCCCACTGGGGCCAACGTCCTGACTTTC
d_call: -; clone_size: -; v_call: TRBV19; j_call: TRBJ1-1; cdr3_aa: CASSRRQNMNTEAFF; cdr3_nt: TGTGCCAGTAGTCGCAGACAGAACATGAACACTGAAGCTTTCTTT
d_call: -; clone_size: -; v_call: TRBV2; j_call: TRBJ1-2; cdr3_aa: CASSVSDRTYGYTF; cdr3_nt: TGTGCCAGCAGTGTTTCCGACAGGACCTATGGCTACACCTTC
d_call: TRBD1; clone_size: -; v_call: TRBV7-9; j_call: TRBJ1-6; cdr3_aa: CASSLWTGSGDSPLHF; cdr3_nt: TGTGCCAGCAGCTTATGGACAGGGTCCGGCGATTCACCCCTCCACTTT
d_call: TRBD2; clone_size: -; v_call: TRBV14; j_call: TRBJ2-7; cdr3_aa: CASSRLTSGRAGEQYF; cdr3_nt: TGTGCCAGCAGCCGGTTGACTAGCGGGAGGGCCGGCGAGCAGTACTTC
d_call: TRBD1; clone_size: -; v_call: TRBV28; j_call: TRBJ2-2; cdr3_aa: CASMYRDRVSGELFF; cdr3_nt: TGTGCCAGCATGTATCGGGACAGGGTGAGCGGGGAGCTGTTTTTT
d_call: -; clone_size: -; v_call: TRBV15; j_call: TRBJ1-6; cdr3_aa: CATSREARNNSPLHF; cdr3_nt: TGTGCCACCAGCAGAGAGGCCAGAAATAATTCACCCCTCCACTTT
d_call: TRBD1; clone_size: -; v_call: TRBV7-9; j_call: TRBJ1-6; cdr3_aa: CASSRPTDRDSPLHF; cdr3_nt: TGTGCCAGCAGCCGACCTACAGACAGGGACTCACCCCTCCACTTT
d_call: TRBD1; clone_size: -; v_call: TRBV3-1/TRBV3-2; j_call: TRBJ1-1; cdr3_aa: CASSQVDRATEAFF; cdr3_nt: TGTGCCAGCAGCCAAGTAGACAGGGCCACTGAAGCTTTCTTT
d_call: TRBD2; clone_size: -; v_call: TRBV9; j_call: TRBJ2-2; cdr3_aa: CASSVRTSGDSRGTGELFF; cdr3_nt: TGTGCCAGCAGCGTCCGCACTAGCGGGGATTCCCGGGGCACCGGGGAGCTGTTTTTT
d_call: TRBD1; clone_size: -; v_call: TRBV6-5; j_call: TRBJ2-3; cdr3_aa: CASRLQGAGDTQYF; cdr3_nt: TGTGCCAGCAGATTACAGGGGGCCGGGGATACGCAGTATTTT
d_call: -; clone_size: -; v_call: TRBV9; j_call: TRBJ1-1; cdr3_aa: CASSAGRNTEAFF; cdr3_nt: TGTGCCAGCAGCGCCGGTCGGAACACTGAAGCTTTCTTT
d_call: TRBD1; clone_size: -; v_call: TRBV19; j_call: TRBJ1-1; cdr3_aa: CASSQDRKTMNTEAFF; cdr3_nt: TGTGCCAGTAGTCAGGACAGGAAAACAATGAACACTGAAGCTTTCTTT
d_call: -; clone_size: few; v_call: TRBV7-2; j_call: TRBJ1-4; cdr3_aa: CASRVPGSTNEKLFF; cdr3_nt: TGTGCCAGCAGGGTACCAGGGTCAACTAATGAAAAACTGTTTTTT
d_call: TRBD2; clone_size: -; v_call: TRBV27; j_call: TRBJ2-1; cdr3_aa: CASSLGGGSYNEQFF; cdr3_nt: TGTGCCAGCAGTTTGGGCGGGGGGTCCTACAATGAGCAGTTCTTC
d_call: -; clone_size: -; v_call: TRBV2; j_call: TRBJ1-5; cdr3_aa: CASSEGVGTQGPQHF; cdr3_nt: TGTGCCAGCAGTGAAGGGGTGGGGACACAGGGGCCCCAGCATTTT
d_call: TRBD2; clone_size: -; v_call: TRBV6-5; j_call: TRBJ2-7; cdr3_aa: CASSRTSGDYEQYF; cdr3_nt: TGTGCCAGCTCACGGACTAGCGGGGATTACGAGCAGTACTTC